Presented here are 22 T cell receptor beta chains from one specimen sequenced in a study of naive and memory T cell subsets (dated by TCRdb to 2015 to 2018). What the work shows at the level of the full study, not this receptor alone: Naive repertoires, especially CD8, contained a few larger clonotypes, possibly memory cells re-expressing CD45RA.

The library relied on UMI-ligation and nested PCR. The instrument given in TCRdb is Illumina MiSeq. An equimolar mix of two oligonucleotides covering both TRBC1 and TRBC2 was used as the beta constant-region primer. The ligated cDNA went through four rounds of PCR with nested alpha and beta constant-region primers together with the SP2 primer. The public reads were run again by TCRdb, first through fastp at Q25 and then through MiXCR, and only productive beta chains were kept. For every CDR3 protein sequence, its rows merge into one entry that carries the most common genes and DNA. Counted in this sample were 98,000 or so distinct CDR3 sequences; approximately 10% of them appeared once. The ten largest clonotypes hold 0.13% of the sample. Antigen specificity for these receptors is unknown. Sequencing used naive CD4+ T cells from blood. According to the study, the label for this sample's cell subset or site signals: naive T cells, CD45RA high CD27+. These receptors originate from a human donor in good health.

This clonotype has more than one count but fewer than ten. V usage is TRBV7-2 and J usage is TRBJ2-5; D gene uncertain. The CDR3 is made up of 14 amino acids. Trimming left V 0 bases short and J 5 bases short, with 10 bases between. Germline V gene sequence: CDR1 SGHTA, CDR2 FQGNSA. The CDR3 protein is CASSLARIGETQYF. The CDR3 DNA is TGTGCCAGCAGCTTAGCAAGGATAGGGGAGACCCAGTACTTC.

This clonotype was seen only a few times. The rearrangement uses TRBV7-9 and TRBJ2-7; 12 positions agree with TRBD1. This CDR3 contains 14 residues. J gave up 4 bases and V 7 bases, and 5 bases lay outside the gene matches. In germline, CDR1 is SEHNR, CDR2 FQNEAQ (reference sequence). The CDR3 DNA follows: TGTGCCAGCACTGGGACAGGGGGCAAATACGAGCAGTACTTC. Translation gives CASTGTGGKYEQYF.

This clonotype has only a few counts. V and J are TRBV3-1 and TRBJ2-1, with a possible D match to TRBD2 (5 bases). Germline CDR1 and CDR2: LGHDT and YNNKEL (reference sequence). The germline V and J ends were trimmed by 4 bases and 7 bases, with 11 bases remaining between them. The CDR3 spans 13 residues. The CDR3 DNA reads as TGTGCCAGCAGCCTGGAGGCCCGGAATGAGCAGTTCTTC. Its protein is CASSLEARNEQFF.

In its sample, this clonotype was seen many times. This CDR3 is CSARPGPDNLSNQPQHF. The CDR3 bases are TGCAGTGCTAGACCAGGACCGGACAACCTTAGCAATCAGCCCCAGCATTTT. The chain combines TRBV20-1 with TRBJ1-5; D possibly corresponds to TRBD1 (5 bases). V shed 2 bases and J shed 0 bases, with 17 bases lying between them. The CDR3 runs 17 residues. CDR1 is DFQATT, CDR2 SNEGSKA, per germline (reference sequence).

This clonotype was picked up many times. This CDR3 is CASSVFHTDTQYF. CDR3 bases: TGTGCCAGCAGCGTATTCCACACAGATACGCAGTATTTT. The chain uses TRBV9 and TRBJ2-3; D uncertain. Germline CDR1 and CDR2: SGDLS and YYNGEE. V lost 1 base and J 2 bases, leaving 5 bases between the germline ends. The CDR3 runs to 13 residues.

The chain is built from TRBV30 and TRBJ2-5, with unresolved D. Germline values: CDR1 GTSNPN, CDR2 SVGIG (reference sequence). The CDR3 runs to 14 residues. Trimming removed 2 bases at V and 5 bases at J, with 15 bases between. The CDR3, as DNA: TGTGCCTGGAGTACTGGAAATCCGGTTGAGACCCAGTACTTC. Residues: CAWSTGNPVETQYF.

To note about this clonotype: This may arise from a read error, as a much more abundant clone is one base away. V and J are TRBV2 and TRBJ2-3; D uncertain. CDR1 SNHLY and CDR2 FYNNEI come from the germline V gene. The CDR3 has 14 amino acids. The CDR3 DNA sequence: TGTGCCGGCAGTGACGCACAGCACACAGATACGCAGTATTTT. As protein: CAGSDAQHTDTQYF.

Many counts were recorded for this clonotype. CDR3 bases: TGTGCCAGCAATTCTCAGTCACACGGAAGGGGCACTGAAGCTTTCTTT. Its translation is CASNSQSHGRGTEAFF. V usage is TRBV27 and J usage is TRBJ1-1; perhaps TRBD1 as D (5 bases). There are 16 residues in the CDR3. Trimming removed 7 bases at V and 4 bases at J, with 22 bases between. Germline assignment: CDR1 MNHEY and CDR2 SMNVEV (reference sequence).

The rearrangement links TRBV19 to TRBJ2-7, with D possibly being TRBD1 (6 bases). This CDR3 contains 15 residues. Germline CDR1 reads LNHDA; CDR2 reads SQIVND (reference sequence). V shed 3 bases and J shed 3 bases, with 15 bases lying between them. CDR3 nucleotides: TGTGCCAGTAGTATCGGTGCAGGGGCCATCTACGAGCAGTACTTC. It is translated as CASSIGAGAIYEQYF.

This clonotype was counted many times. The chain combines TRBV5-1 with TRBJ2-6; TRBD1 matches at 7 bases. Trimming at V came to 6 bases and at J to 4 bases, leaving 22 bases not matched to a gene. CDR1 is SGHRS, CDR2 YFSETQ, per germline. This CDR3 has 20 amino acids. The CDR3 DNA is TGCGCCAGCAATTTGGGGACAGTGGTTCCCCAAAGAAGGGGGGCCAACGTCCTGACTTTC. This encodes CASNLGTVVPQRRGANVLTF. Complete variable domain (other parts from reference TRBV5-1 and TRBJ2-6): KAGVTQTPRYLIKTRGQQVTLSCSPISGHRSVSWYQQTPGQGLQFLFEYFSETQRNKGNFPGRFSGRQFSNSRSEMNVSTLELGDSALYLCASNLGTVVPQRRGANVLTFGAGSRLTVL.

The sample holds a few counts of this clonotype. V is TRBV6-6 and J is TRBJ1-2; no clear D. The germline gives CDR1 MNHNY, CDR2 SVGAGI (reference sequence). The germline V and J ends were trimmed by 10 bases and 2 bases, with 11 bases remaining between them. CDR3 size: 12 residues. CDR3 residues: CANSQDNYGYTF. The CDR3 bases are TGTGCCAACAGCCAGGACAACTATGGCTACACCTTC.

This clonotype has a count of ten or more. V is TRBV28 and J is TRBJ2-7; D possibly corresponds to TRBD2 (6 bases). The length of the CDR3 is 18 residues. The germline CDR1 and CDR2 sequences are MDHEN and SYDVKM. V was cut by 4 bases and J by 1 base, with 23 bases left in between. The DNA for the CDR3 is TGTGCCAGCAGTTATCCCATAACCTCTAGCGTACGATCCTACGAGCAGTACTTC. Its translation is CASSYPITSSVRSYEQYF.

This clonotype was seen a few times. V and J are TRBV12-3 or TRBV12-4 and TRBJ2-2; D is perhaps TRBD1 (6 bases). With 6 bases removed from V and 6 bases from J, the gap between germline ends came to 14 bases. This CDR3 has 14 residues. CDR3 sequence (DNA): TGTGCCAGCAGCAACAGGGTCGGGGCCGGGGAGCTGTTTTTT. It codes for CASSNRVGAGELFF.

This clonotype was seen ten or more times. The chain recombines TRBV7-2 with TRBJ1-3, with a tentative D call TRBD1 (6 bases). The CDR3 runs 13 residues. Germline CDR1 and CDR2: SGHTA and FQGNSA. Trimming removed 7 bases at V and 0 bases at J, with 7 bases between. The CDR3 here is CASKQGSGNTIYF. The CDR3 region has the DNA TGTGCCAGCAAACAGGGCTCTGGAAACACCATATATTTT.

The V and J genes are TRBV29-1 and TRBJ2-4; the D is unclear. Trimming removed 3 bases from V and 7 bases from J, with 7 bases in between. This CDR3 has 11 amino acids. The germline V gene has CDR1 SQVTM and CDR2 ANQGSEA. This CDR3 is CSVETVNIQYF. For the CDR3, the DNA is TGCAGCGTTGAGACCGTGAACATTCAGTACTTC.

This clonotype showed up just a few times. The rearrangement links TRBV12-3 or TRBV12-4 to TRBJ1-5; D possibly corresponds to TRBD1 (6 bases). The CDR3 is 13 amino acids. V was cut by 7 bases and J by 5 bases, with 12 bases left in between. This CDR3 reads CASKQGKYQPQHF. The DNA of the CDR3 is TGTGCCAGCAAACAGGGAAAGTATCAGCCCCAGCATTTT.

The chain joins TRBV29-1 to TRBJ1-1; D is uncertain. Germline loops: CDR1 SQVTM, CDR2 ANQGSEA. The CDR3 runs 11 residues. V was pared by 4 bases and J by 0 bases, with 3 bases between. The CDR3 is CSVGVNTEAFF. As DNA, the CDR3 is TGCAGCGTTGGTGTGAACACTGAAGCTTTCTTT.

In its sample, this clonotype was seen many times. This rearrangement joins TRBV29-1 to TRBJ1-4; D remains unclear. Trimming left V 0 bases short and J 4 bases short, with 9 bases between. This CDR3 spans 14 amino acids. Germline CDR1 SQVTM, CDR2 ANQGSEA. CDR3 residues: CSVEDPFNNEKLFF. The CDR3 coding sequence is TGCAGCGTTGAAGATCCTTTTAATAATGAAAAACTGTTTTTT.

This sequence joins TRBV24-1 and TRBJ1-2; 7 bases agree with TRBD1. Losses at the gene ends were 12 bases for V and 5 bases for J; bases not matched to a gene: 14. Germline CDR1 reads KGHDR; CDR2 reads SFDVKD. There are 14 residues in the CDR3. CDR3 nucleotide sequence: TGTGCCGTTTCCGGGACAGACAATTTTTATGGCTACACCTTC. It encodes CAVSGTDNFYGYTF.

The chain employs TRBV20-1 and TRBJ1-5; D possibly corresponds to TRBD1 (5 bases). Trimming took 5 bases from V and 4 from J, leaving 15 bases between them. The CDR3 runs to 14 residues. CDR1 DFQATT and CDR2 SNEGSKA come from the germline V gene (reference sequence). CDR3 DNA: TGCAGTGCTTATACCGGGGCCTTAAATCAGCCCCAGCATTTT. This translates into CSAYTGALNQPQHF.

This clonotype appeared a few times. V and J are TRBV25-1 and TRBJ1-2, with 10 bases that match TRBD1. Trimming removed 6 bases from V and 5 bases from J; junction bases left unmatched: 3. The CDR3 is made up of 13 amino acids. Per the germline V gene, CDR1 is MGHDK and CDR2 is SYGVNS. The CDR3 DNA sequence: TGTGCCAGCAGGTCGGACAGGGGGTATGGCTACACCTTC. It is translated as CASRSDRGYGYTF.

The rearrangement uses TRBV10-3 and TRBJ1-2, with D perhaps matching TRBD1 (6 bases). The length of the CDR3 is 14 residues. The V end lost 7 bases, the J end lost 4 bases, and 16 bases lay between the germline ends. Germline V lookup: CDR1 ENHRY, CDR2 SYGVKD. Written as DNA, the CDR3 is TGTGCCATCACCGAGACAGGTTCTACCTATGGCTACACCTTC. Translation gives CAITETGSTYGYTF.